Described below is a single T cell receptor beta chain sequence and its context. Its antigen is not identified. The junction departs from germline at one end; a sequencing error may be responsible. With around ten days of culture completed, CD4+ T cells were isolated. Participants were given two doses of BNT162b2 or mRNA-1273 vaccine. Half the medium was swapped for IL-2 medium on days 3 and 7. The CDR3 has 14 amino acids. Germline V gene sequence: CDR1 SGHTA, CDR2 FQGTGA. The entry originates in a study of vaccination effects on CD4 cells after COVID-19. The study, taken as a whole, reports: Marked contraction was observed in infection-induced and vaccine-induced clones late after vaccination.

TCRdb keeps only in-frame clones here, not all; method: immunoSEQ multiplex PCR. The sample shows tens of thousands of clones, 70% to 85% of them seen only once. The TCR was taken from a human donor who received a COVID-19 vaccine. The chain carries TRBV7-3 and TRBJ1-4; D gene unclear. The input for sequencing was CD4+ T cells from PBMCs cultured without peptide, taken after COVID-19 vaccination. The DNA for the CDR3 is TGTGCCAGCAACTTACGGGTACCCAACGAAAAACTGTTTTTT. Protein product: CASNLRVPNEKLFF.